This passage covers 2 T cell receptor beta chains from one sample sequenced in a study of T-cell reconstitution after alpha-beta-depleted transplantation in children. Preparation of the TCRbeta library involved a method that used unique molecular identifiers. TCRdb reprocessed the PCR reads with MiXCR, giving one entry per CDR3 protein. The data contain hundreds of thousands of distinct CDR3 sequences, around 16% of them seen just once; the ten biggest clones take up approximately 1%. The sequences come from PBMCs from the stem cell graft donor, collected from the stem cell graft. The receptors shown here come from a human donor who donated a stem cell graft to a child with acute myeloid leukemia.

The V gene is TRBV12-3 or TRBV12-4, the J gene TRBJ2-1; 9 nucleotides align to TRBD2. The CDR3 extends over 13 amino acids. The junction had 5 bases not matched to a gene; V was cut back by 8 bases and J by 6 bases. CDR3 protein: CASGQRGVNEQFF. The CDR3 DNA reads as TGTGCCAGCGGCCAGCGGGGGGTCAATGAGCAGTTCTTC.

The chain carries TRBV12-3 or TRBV12-4 and TRBJ2-1; D may be TRBD1 or TRBD2 (6 bases each). This CDR3 is built from 14 residues. Between the trimmed V and J ends, which lost 6 bases and 3 bases, there was a span of 12 bases. The CDR3 protein is CASSPGAYYNEQFF. The CDR3 DNA is TGTGCCAGCAGCCCGGGGGCCTACTACAATGAGCAGTTCTTC.